Presented here are 11 T cell receptor beta chains from one specimen sequenced in a study of T cell repertoires in cytomegalovirus infection. Via MiXCR, TCRdb re-called the reads, giving one row per CDR3 protein. The sample gives about 360,000 distinct CDR3 sequences, 15% to 20% of which show up once; approximately 10% is in the top ten. The specimen was PBMCs. The source is a human donor in good health (CMV status not recorded). Some clones in this sample may be carry-over from other donors' samples.

This clonotype was recorded at least ten times. This chain joins TRBV15 and TRBJ2-2; a possible D gene is TRBD2 (6 bases). The germline V and J ends were trimmed by 3 bases and 0 bases, with 14 bases remaining between them. Germline V gene lookup returns CDR1 LNHNV and CDR2 YYDKDF (reference sequence). This CDR3 is built from 17 residues. This CDR3 reads CATSRFGWGANTGELFF. The CDR3 nucleotides are TGTGCCACCAGCAGGTTCGGTTGGGGGGCGAACACCGGGGAGCTGTTTTTT.

V and J are TRBV3-1 and TRBJ1-1, with 8 bases that match TRBD1. The CDR3 is made up of 13 amino acids. J lost 8 bases, V lost 2 bases, and 4 bases had no gene match. The V gene's germline CDR1 is LGHDT and CDR2 YNNKEL (reference sequence). In DNA, the CDR3 is TGTGCCAGCAGCCAAAGGACAGGGCTGGAAGCTTTCTTT. Translating gives CASSQRTGLEAFF.

A note on this clonotype: A junction boundary mismatches the germline segment, possibly from a read error. This chain links TRBV4-3 with TRBJ1-6; D unclear. The length of the CDR3 is 17 residues. Germline CDR1 LGHNA, CDR2 YSLEER. In nucleotides, the CDR3 is TGCGCCAGCAGCCAAGATATTCATAGCTCCTATAATTCACCCCTCCAATTT. This encodes CASSQDIHSSYNSPLQF.

This chain joins TRBV12-3 or TRBV12-4 and TRBJ1-4; tentative D call: TRBD1 (5 bases). V lost 6 bases and J 8 bases, leaving 34 bases between the germline ends. This CDR3 comprises 20 residues. The CDR3 loop is CASSFIPIIGTVGLREKLFF. CDR3 DNA sequence: TGTGCCAGCAGCTTTATCCCCATAATAGGGACGGTCGGGCTTCGCGAAAAACTGTTTTTT.

Concerning this clonotype itself: The conserved phenylalanine or tryptophan is not found at the CDR3 terminus, so this likely reflects a read error. V gene TRBV28 combines with J gene TRBJ2-4; D possibly matches TRBD1 or TRBD2 (5 bases each). From germline, CDR1 is MDHEN and CDR2 SYDVKM. The CDR3 has 15 amino acids. Trimming cost V 6 bases and J 0 bases, with 12 bases left between them. In DNA form, the CDR3 reads TGTGCCAGCAGCTCCTCGGGGCTAGCCAAAAACATTCAGTACTAC. Translating it yields CASSSSGLAKNIQYY.

This clonotype was seen at least ten times. CDR3: CASNAGTQLGETQYF. DNA of the CDR3: TGTGCCAGCAATGCTGGGACACAACTCGGGGAGACCCAGTACTTC. The chain is built from TRBV7-2 and TRBJ2-5, with TRBD1 as a possible D gene (6 bases). CDR3 length equals 15 residues. In germline, CDR1 is SGHTA, CDR2 FQGNSA. Trimming left V 7 bases short and J 5 bases short, with 20 bases between.

This clonotype was counted at least ten times. The V gene is TRBV6-5, the J gene TRBJ2-1; 9 nucleotides align to TRBD2. CDR3 length: 15 amino acids. With 6 bases clipped from V and 4 bases from J, the junction kept 7 bases outside the gene matches. Germline assignment: CDR1 MNHEY and CDR2 SVGAGI. The CDR3 sequence: CASSPQLAGYNEQFF. The CDR3 DNA reads as TGTGCCAGCAGCCCCCAACTAGCGGGTTACAATGAGCAGTTCTTC.

This clonotype appeared many times. This chain uses TRBV7-2 with TRBJ2-1; D ambiguous. Per the germline V gene, CDR1 is SGHTA and CDR2 is FQGNSA. CDR3 length equals 16 residues. V was trimmed by 5 bases and J by 2 bases, leaving 16 bases between them. The DNA for the CDR3 is TGTGCCAGCAGCCCCACGTCGCTCGAAACCTACAATGAGCAGTTCTTC. Translation gives CASSPTSLETYNEQFF.

This clonotype was detected ten times or more. The genes are TRBV7-6 and TRBJ2-3, with D maybe TRBD2 (7 bases). This CDR3 spans 13 amino acids. V was clipped by 11 bases and J by 0 bases, with 12 bases between them. In germline, CDR1 is SGHVS, CDR2 FNYEAQ. CDR3 DNA: TGTGCCTCGGCGGGGGCAAGCACAGATACGCAGTATTTT. It encodes CASAGASTDTQYF. The full variable domain, rest sourced from reference TRBV7-6 and TRBJ2-3, is GAGVSQSPRYKVTKRGQDVALRCDPISGHVSLYWYRQALGQGPEFLTYFNYEAQQDKSGLPNDRFSAERPEGSISTLTIQRTEQRDSAMYRCASAGASTDTQYFGPGTRLTVL.

CDR3: CSARARATGELFF. The DNA for the CDR3 is TGCAGTGCTAGAGCTCGGGCCACCGGGGAGCTGTTTTTT. The chain couples TRBV20-1 to TRBJ2-2, with no clear D. CDR1 DFQATT and CDR2 SNEGSKA come from the germline V gene (reference sequence). Trimming took off 1 base at V and 4 bases at J, with 7 bases between the two ends. CDR3 length: 13 amino acids.

This clonotype was seen at least ten times. The chain is built from TRBV7-8 and TRBJ2-1; D uncertain. This CDR3 comprises 15 residues. Trimming took 5 bases from V and 5 from J, leaving 16 bases between them. Germline V gene lookup returns CDR1 SGHVS and CDR2 FQNEAQ. CDR3 nucleotide sequence: TGTGCCAGCAGCCCCGATCTTCCCGGCCACAATGAGCAGTTCTTC. It is translated as CASSPDLPGHNEQFF.